The text below deals with one TCR beta chain. Its antigen is not known. V gave up 0 bases and J gave up 0 bases, with 3 bases separating them. The CDR3 extends over 14 amino acids. Per the germline V gene, CDR1 is SEHNR and CDR2 is FQNEAQ (reference sequence). These data are taken from a study of T cell responses to AZD1222 COVID-19 vaccine. Study-level results: Among vaccine-associated CD4 TCRs, coverage spanned spike, with dominance at 160-218 and 743-854. Spike-specific TCR repertoires showed rising breadth and depth after two AZD1222 doses.

This table comes from immunoSEQ multiplex PCR, and its TCRdb copy is limited to in-frame clones, with some not included. The sample carries some 130,000 clones, around 90% recorded once. The chain employs TRBV7-9 and TRBJ2-1; D is ambiguous. This specimen consisted of peripheral blood, obtained on day 0 of AZD1222 vaccination. This clonotype was sampled from an adult in good health. This CDR3 reads CASSLASSYNEQFF. The CDR3 DNA follows: TGTGCCAGCAGCTTAGCGAGCTCCTACAATGAGCAGTTCTTC.